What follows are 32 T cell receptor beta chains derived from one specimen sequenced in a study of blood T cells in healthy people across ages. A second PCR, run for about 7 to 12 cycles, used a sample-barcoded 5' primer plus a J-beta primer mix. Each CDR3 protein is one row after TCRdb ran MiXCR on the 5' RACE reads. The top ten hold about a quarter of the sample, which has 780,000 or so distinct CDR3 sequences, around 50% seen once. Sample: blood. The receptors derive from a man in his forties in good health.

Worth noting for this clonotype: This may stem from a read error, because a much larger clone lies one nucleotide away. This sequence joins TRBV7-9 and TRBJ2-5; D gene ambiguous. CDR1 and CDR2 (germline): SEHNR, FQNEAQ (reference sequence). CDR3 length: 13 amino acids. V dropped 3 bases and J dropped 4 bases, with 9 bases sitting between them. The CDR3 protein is CASSFKGPETQYF. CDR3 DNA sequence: TGTGCCAGCAGCTTCAAAGGTCCAGAGACCCAGTACTTC.

CDR3 residues: CASSKAGTDNTEAFF. CDR3 in DNA: TGTGCCAGCAGCAAAGCAGGGACAGACAACACTGAAGCTTTCTTT. The chain has TRBV9 and TRBJ1-1, with TRBD1 identical over 7 bases. The germline gives CDR1 SGDLS, CDR2 YYNGEE. V lost 4 bases and J lost 2; bases outside the gene matches: 8. The CDR3 is made up of 15 amino acids.

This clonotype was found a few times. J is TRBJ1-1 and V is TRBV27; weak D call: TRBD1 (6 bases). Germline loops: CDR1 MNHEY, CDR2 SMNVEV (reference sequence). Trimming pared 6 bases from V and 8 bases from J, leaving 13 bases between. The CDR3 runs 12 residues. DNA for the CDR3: TGTGCCAGCAGACGAATGGGGACAGAAGCTTTCTTT. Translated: CASRRMGTEAFF.

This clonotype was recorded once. The CDR3 bases are TGTGCCAGCATCCCTGGACAGGGGCATTACAATGAGCAGTTCTTC. Its translation: CASIPGQGHYNEQFF. This chain connects TRBV27 to TRBJ2-1; 9 bases line up with TRBD1. Germline CDR1 reads MNHEY; CDR2 reads SMNVEV (reference sequence). V shed 7 bases and J 4 bases; nucleotides not matched to a gene: 8. The CDR3 totals 15 residues.

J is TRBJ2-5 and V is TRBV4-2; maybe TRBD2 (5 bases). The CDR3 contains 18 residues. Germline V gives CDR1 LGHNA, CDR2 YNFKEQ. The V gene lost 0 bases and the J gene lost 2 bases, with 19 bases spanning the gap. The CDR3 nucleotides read TGTGCCAGCAGCCAAGAACCCCGTTCTCCGGGGTTACAAGAGACCCAGTACTTC. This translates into CASSQEPRSPGLQETQYF.

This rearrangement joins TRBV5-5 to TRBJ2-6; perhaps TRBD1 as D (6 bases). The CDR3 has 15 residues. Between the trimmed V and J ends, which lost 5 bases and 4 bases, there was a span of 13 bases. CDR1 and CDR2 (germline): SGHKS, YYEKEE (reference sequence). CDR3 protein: CASRLTGSGANVLTF. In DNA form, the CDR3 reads TGTGCCAGCAGATTAACAGGGTCCGGGGCCAACGTCCTGACTTTC.

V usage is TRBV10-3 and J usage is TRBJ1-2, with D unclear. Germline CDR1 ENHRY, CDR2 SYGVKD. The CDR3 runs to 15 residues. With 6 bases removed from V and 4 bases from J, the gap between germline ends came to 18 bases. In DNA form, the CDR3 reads TGTGCCATCAGCGAAGAAAGTCCCCCCAGCTATGGCTACACCTTC. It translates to CAISEESPPSYGYTF.

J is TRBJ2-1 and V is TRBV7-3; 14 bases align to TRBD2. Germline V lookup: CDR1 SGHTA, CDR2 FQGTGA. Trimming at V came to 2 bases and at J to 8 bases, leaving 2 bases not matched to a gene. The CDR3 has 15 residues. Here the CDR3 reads CASSLWGLAGDEQFF. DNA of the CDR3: TGTGCCAGCAGCTTATGGGGACTAGCGGGAGATGAGCAGTTCTTC. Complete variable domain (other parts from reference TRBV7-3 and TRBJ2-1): GAGVSQTPSNKVTEKGKYVELRCDPISGHTALYWYRQSLGQGPEFLIYFQGTGAADDSGLPNDRFFAVRPEGSVSTLKIQRTERGDSAVYLCASSLWGLAGDEQFFGPGTRLTVL.

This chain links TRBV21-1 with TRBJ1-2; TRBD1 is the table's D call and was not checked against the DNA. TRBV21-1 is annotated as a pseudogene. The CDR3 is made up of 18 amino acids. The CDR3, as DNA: TGTGCCAGCAGCAAGCGCCTTATAGGACAGAAATCGAACTATGGCTACACCTTC. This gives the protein CASSKRLIGQKSNYGYTF.

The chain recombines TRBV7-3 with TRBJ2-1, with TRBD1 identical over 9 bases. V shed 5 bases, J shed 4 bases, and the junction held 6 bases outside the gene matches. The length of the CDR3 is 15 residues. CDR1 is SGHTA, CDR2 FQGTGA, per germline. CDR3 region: CASSLRQGDYNEQFF. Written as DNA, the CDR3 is TGTGCCAGCAGCCTTAGACAGGGGGATTACAATGAGCAGTTCTTC.

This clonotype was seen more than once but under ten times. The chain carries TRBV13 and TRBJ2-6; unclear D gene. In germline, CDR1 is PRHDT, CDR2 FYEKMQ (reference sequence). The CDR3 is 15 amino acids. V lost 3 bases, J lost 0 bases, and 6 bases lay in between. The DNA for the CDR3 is TGTGCCAGCAGCTTTATAGGCTCTGGGGCCAACGTCCTGACTTTC. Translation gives CASSFIGSGANVLTF.

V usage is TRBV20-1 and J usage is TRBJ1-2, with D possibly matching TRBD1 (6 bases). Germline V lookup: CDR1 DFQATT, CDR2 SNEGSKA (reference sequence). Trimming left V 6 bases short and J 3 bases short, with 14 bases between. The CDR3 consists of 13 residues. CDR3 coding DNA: TGCAGTGCCTGGGACACCCGAGACTATGGCTACACCTTC. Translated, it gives CSAWDTRDYGYTF.

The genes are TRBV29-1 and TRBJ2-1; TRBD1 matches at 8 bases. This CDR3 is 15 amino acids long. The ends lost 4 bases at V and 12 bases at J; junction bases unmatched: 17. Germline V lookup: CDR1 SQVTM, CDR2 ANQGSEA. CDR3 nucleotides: TGCAGCGTTGTAGCGTTGAGGACAGGGAAGGTTGTGCAGTTCTTC. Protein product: CSVVALRTGKVVQFF.

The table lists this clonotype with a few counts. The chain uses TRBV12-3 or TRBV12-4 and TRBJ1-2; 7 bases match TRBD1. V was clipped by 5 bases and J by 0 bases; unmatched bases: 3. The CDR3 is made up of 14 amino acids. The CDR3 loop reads CASSRGGPNYGYTF. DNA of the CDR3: TGTGCCAGCAGTCGAGGGGGCCCTAACTATGGCTACACCTTC.

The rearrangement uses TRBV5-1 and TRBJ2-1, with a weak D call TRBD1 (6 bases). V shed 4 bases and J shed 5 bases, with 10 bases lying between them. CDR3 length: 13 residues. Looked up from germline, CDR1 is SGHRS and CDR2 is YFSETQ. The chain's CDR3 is CASSDGTNNEQFF. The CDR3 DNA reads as TGCGCCAGCAGCGACGGGACAAACAATGAGCAGTTCTTC.

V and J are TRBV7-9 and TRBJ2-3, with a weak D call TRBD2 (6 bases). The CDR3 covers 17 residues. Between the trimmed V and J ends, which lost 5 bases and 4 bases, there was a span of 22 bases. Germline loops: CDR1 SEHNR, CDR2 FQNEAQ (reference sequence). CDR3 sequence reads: CASSPLLTSRDADTQYF. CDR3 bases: TGTGCCAGCAGCCCCTTATTGACTAGTCGGGACGCAGATACGCAGTATTTT.

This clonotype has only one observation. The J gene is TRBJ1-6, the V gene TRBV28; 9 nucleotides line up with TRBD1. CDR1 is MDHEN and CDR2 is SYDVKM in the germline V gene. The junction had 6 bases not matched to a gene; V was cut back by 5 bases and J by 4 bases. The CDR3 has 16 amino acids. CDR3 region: CASSRDRVVYNSPLHF. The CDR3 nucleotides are TGTGCCAGCAGTCGGGACAGGGTCGTTTATAATTCACCCCTCCACTTT.

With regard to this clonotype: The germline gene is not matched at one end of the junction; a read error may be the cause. This chain's CDR3 is CAGSQRQGLSSPLHF. The DNA of the CDR3 is TGCGCCGGCAGCCAACGACAGGGGCTCAGTTCACCCCTCCACTTT. This chain uses TRBV4-3 with TRBJ1-6; 8 bases are a match to TRBD1. The CDR3 has 15 amino acids. The V gene's germline CDR1 is LGHNA and CDR2 YSLEER.

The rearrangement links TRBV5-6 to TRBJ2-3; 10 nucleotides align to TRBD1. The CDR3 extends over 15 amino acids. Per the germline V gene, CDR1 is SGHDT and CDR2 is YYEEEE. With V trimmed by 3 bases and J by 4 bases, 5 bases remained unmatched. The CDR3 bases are TGTGCCAGCAGCTGGGACAGGGGAAGTTCAGATACGCAGTATTTT. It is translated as CASSWDRGSSDTQYF.

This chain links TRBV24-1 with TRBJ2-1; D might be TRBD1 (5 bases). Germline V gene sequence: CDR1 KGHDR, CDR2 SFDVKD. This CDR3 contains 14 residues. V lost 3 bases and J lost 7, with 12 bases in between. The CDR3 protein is CATSDANRFNEQFF. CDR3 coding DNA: TGTGCCACCAGTGATGCAAACAGGTTTAATGAGCAGTTCTTC.

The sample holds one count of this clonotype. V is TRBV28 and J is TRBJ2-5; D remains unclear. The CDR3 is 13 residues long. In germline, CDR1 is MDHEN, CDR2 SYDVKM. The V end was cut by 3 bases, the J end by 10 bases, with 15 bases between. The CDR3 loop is CASSLLGPSVQYF. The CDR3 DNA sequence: TGTGCCAGCAGTTTGCTCGGTCCGAGTGTCCAGTACTTC.

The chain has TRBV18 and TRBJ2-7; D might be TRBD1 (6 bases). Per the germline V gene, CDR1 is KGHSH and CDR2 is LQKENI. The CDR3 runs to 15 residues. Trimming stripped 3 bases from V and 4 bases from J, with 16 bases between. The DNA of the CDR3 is TGTGCCAGCTCACCCGGAGCCCAGGGGAGATACGAGCAGTACTTC. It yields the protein CASSPGAQGRYEQYF.

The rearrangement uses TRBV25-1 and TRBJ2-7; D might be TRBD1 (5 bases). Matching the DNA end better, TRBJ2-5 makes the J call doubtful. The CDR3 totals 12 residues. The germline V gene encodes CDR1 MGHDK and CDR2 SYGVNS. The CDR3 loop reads CASSVGDETQYF. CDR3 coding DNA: TGTGCCAGCAGTGTAGGGGATGAGACCCAGTACTTC.

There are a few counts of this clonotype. The chain's CDR3 is CASSQDSGYSTDTQYF. CDR3 coding DNA: TGTGCCAGCAGCCAAGATTCGGGTTATTCCACAGATACGCAGTATTTT. V usage is TRBV3-1 and J usage is TRBJ2-3; D not certain. Per the germline V gene, CDR1 is LGHDT and CDR2 is YNNKEL (reference sequence). This CDR3 region has 16 residues. The germline V and J ends were trimmed by 0 bases and 2 bases, with 12 bases remaining between them.

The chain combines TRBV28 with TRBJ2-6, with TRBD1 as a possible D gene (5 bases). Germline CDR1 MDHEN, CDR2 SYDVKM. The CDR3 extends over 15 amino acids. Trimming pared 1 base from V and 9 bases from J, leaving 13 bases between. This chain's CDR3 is CASSLSGPVVNVLTF. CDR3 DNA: TGTGCCAGCAGTTTATCAGGGCCCGTGGTCAACGTCCTGACTTTC.

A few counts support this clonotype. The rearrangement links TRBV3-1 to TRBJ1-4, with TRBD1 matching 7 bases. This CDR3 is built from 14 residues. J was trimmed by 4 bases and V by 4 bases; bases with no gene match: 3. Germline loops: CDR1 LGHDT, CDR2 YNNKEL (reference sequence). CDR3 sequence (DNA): TGTGCCAGCAGCCGGGGGACAGATAATGAAAAACTGTTTTTT. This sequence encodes CASSRGTDNEKLFF.

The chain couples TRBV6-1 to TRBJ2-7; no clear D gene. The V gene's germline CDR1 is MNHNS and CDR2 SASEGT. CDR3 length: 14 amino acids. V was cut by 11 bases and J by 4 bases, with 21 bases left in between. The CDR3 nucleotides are TGTGCCGCCCAAGCAAGATTCGGGTATTACGAGCAGTACTTC. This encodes CAAQARFGYYEQYF.

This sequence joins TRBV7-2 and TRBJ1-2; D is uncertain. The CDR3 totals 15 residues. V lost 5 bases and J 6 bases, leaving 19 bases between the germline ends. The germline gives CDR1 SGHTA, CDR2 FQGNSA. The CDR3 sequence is CASSPPTPVKDGYTF. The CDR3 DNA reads TGTGCCAGCAGCCCCCCGACCCCGGTTAAGGATGGCTACACCTTC.

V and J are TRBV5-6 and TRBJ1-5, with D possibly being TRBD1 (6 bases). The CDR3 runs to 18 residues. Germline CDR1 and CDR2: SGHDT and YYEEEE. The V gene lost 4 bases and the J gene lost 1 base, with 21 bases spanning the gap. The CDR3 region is CASSRLVGGLLSNQPQHF. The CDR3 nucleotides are TGTGCCAGCAGCCGGCTGGTCGGGGGGCTTTTAAGCAATCAGCCCCAGCATTTT.

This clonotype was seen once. Here the CDR3 reads CASSVVGLDIQYF. DNA of the CDR3: TGTGCCAGCAGTGTAGTAGGACTGGACATTCAGTACTTC. V is TRBV28 and J is TRBJ2-4; perhaps TRBD2 as D (5 bases). V was cut by 5 bases and J by 8 bases, with 13 bases left in between. The CDR3 length is 13 residues. CDR1 and CDR2 (germline): MDHEN, SYDVKM.

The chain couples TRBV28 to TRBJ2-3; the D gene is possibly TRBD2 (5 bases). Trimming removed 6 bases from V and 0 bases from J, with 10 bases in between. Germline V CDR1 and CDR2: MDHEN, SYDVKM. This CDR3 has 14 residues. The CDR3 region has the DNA TGTGCCAGCAGACCACCGGGGAGCACAGATACGCAGTATTTT. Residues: CASRPPGSTDTQYF.

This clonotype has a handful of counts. The CDR3, as DNA: TGCAGCGTCCGACTAGCGGGGAGATACGAGCAGTACTTC. Amino acids: CSVRLAGRYEQYF. The gene calls are TRBV29-1 and TRBJ2-7, with 11 bases identical to TRBD2. Germline V gene lookup returns CDR1 SQVTM and CDR2 ANQGSEA. J gave up 4 bases and V 6 bases, and 5 bases lay outside the gene matches. The CDR3 is 13 amino acids.